This TCR beta chain was captured by sequencing in a study of blood T cell repertoires in COVID-19. Study-level background: PBMCs, B-cell-depleted T cells, or T cells were the source of the cDNA or gDNA that made up the material.

Original processing methods: How many nucleated cells were present was estimated from reference gene primer amplification. Measured with immunoSEQ multiplex PCR; TCRdb has only the in-frame clones, and not every one. That table supplies the V and J calls and clone size; D and trimming were determined from the DNA. This sample has hundreds of thousands of clones, with about four fifths found just once. The CDR3 runs 18 residues. The ends lost 1 base at V and 2 bases at J; junction bases unmatched: 10. Germline V gives CDR1 LNHDA, CDR2 SQIVND (reference sequence). Participants were aged roughly 18 to 90 years, lived in 20 to 25 US areas, and enrolled virtually.

The gene calls are TRBV19 and TRBJ1-5; 8 bases line up with TRBD1. Sequencing was done on a sample of PBMCs or T cells enriched from blood (not recorded which). The origin of this receptor is a woman aged 50 to 65 who had been exposed to COVID-19. CDR3 DNA sequence: TGTGCCAGTAGTATAGCCGGCCCAGGGGGCAGAGGCAATCAGCCCCAGCATTTT. It translates to CASSIAGPGGRGNQPQHF.